This TCR beta chain comes out of a study of molecular identifiers for immune sequencing clone quantification. This clonotype has ten or more counts. The antigen remains unidentified. Using its own MiXCR run on the PCR reads, TCRdb lists one record per CDR3 protein. The sample carries about 300,000 distinct CDR3 sequences, over 20% recorded once. Source material for naive CD8 libraries was 20,000 to 1,000,000 sorted cells, with 10%, 30% or 50% RNA. General study findings and limits: In naive cells, clones above 20 RNA copies held under 1% of molecules, whereas in effector cells they held over 99%.

The source of this sequence is a human donor in good health. Some libraries in this study had Jurkat cell RNA spiked in. The sequenced sample was naive CD8+ T cells from blood, with Jurkat cell RNA spiked in. Subset meaning: FACS-sorted CD8+CD4-CCR7+CD45RA+ naive T cells.

The CDR3 sequence: CASSQDPLSRAEQFF. DNA for the CDR3: TGTGCCAGCAGCCAAGATCCCCTTTCAAGGGCTGAGCAGTTCTTC. The chain is built from TRBV4-2 and TRBJ2-1; the D is unclear. The CDR3 has 15 amino acids. V was shortened by 0 bases and J by 9 bases, with 15 bases between the two germline ends. Germline V lookup: CDR1 LGHNA, CDR2 YNFKEQ.